The 18 T cell receptor beta chains below come from one sample, sequenced in a study of T cell repertoires in cytomegalovirus infection. TCRdb called the reads again in MiXCR, with one record for every CDR3 protein. Of about 490,000 distinct CDR3 sequences listed, approximately 11% are singletons. The sample was PBMCs. Receptors were obtained from a human donor in good health (CMV status not recorded). Some clones in this sample may be carry-over from other donors' samples.

This clonotype showed up many times. The gene calls are TRBV11-2 and TRBJ1-4; TRBD1 agrees at 7 bases. V shed 5 bases, J shed 7 bases, and the junction held 10 bases outside the gene matches. This CDR3 comprises 15 residues. From germline, CDR1 is SGHAT and CDR2 FQNNGV. DNA of the CDR3: TGTGCCAGCAGCCGCTCGAGACAGGGAGGTGAAAAACTGTTTTTT. Translating gives CASSRSRQGGEKLFF.

Details on this clonotype: An end of the junction does not agree with germline; a read error may underlie this. The chain couples TRBV7-2 to TRBJ1-2; no clear D. Per germline, CDR1 SGHTA and CDR2 FQGNSA. The CDR3 contains 14 residues. CDR3 amino acids: CASGLGMLNYGYTF. For the CDR3, the DNA is TGTGCCAGCGGCTTAGGCATGTTAAACTATGGCTACACCTTC. The full variable domain, its missing parts supplied by reference TRBV7-2 and TRBJ1-2, is GAGVSQSPSNKVTEKGKDVELRCDPISGHTALYWYRQSLGQGLEFLIYFQGNSAPDKSGLPSDRFSAERTGGSVSTLTIQRTQQEDSAVYLCASGLGMLNYGYTFGSGTRLTVV.

The table lists this clonotype with many counts. This chain connects TRBV23-1 to TRBJ2-4, with a weak D call TRBD1 (7 bases). TRBV23-1 is an ORF for which the function is uncertain. V gave up 2 bases and J gave up 5 bases, with 13 bases separating them. This CDR3 has 15 residues. This chain's CDR3 is CASSQGARGENIQYF. The CDR3 region has the DNA TGCGCCAGCAGTCAAGGCGCCAGGGGGGAAAACATTCAGTACTTC.

This clonotype occurred a few times. The rearrangement uses TRBV20-1 and TRBJ2-5; 11 bases line up with TRBD2. Germline V CDR1 and CDR2: DFQATT, SNEGSKA (reference sequence). The CDR3 is made up of 17 amino acids. The trim removed 5 bases at V and 4 bases at J, leaving 15 bases unmatched. Written as DNA, the CDR3 is TGCAGTGCTGACAATAGCGGGAGGGCCGCGTCGGGAGAGACCCAGTACTTC. Residues: CSADNSGRAASGETQYF.

V usage is TRBV10-3 and J usage is TRBJ2-2; TRBD1 aligns across 9 bases. V was clipped by 6 bases and J by 8 bases; unmatched bases: 1. Germline V gene lookup returns CDR1 ENHRY and CDR2 SYGVKD. This CDR3 is 12 amino acids long. CDR3 loop: CAIRGQGGELFF. As DNA, the CDR3 is TGTGCCATCAGAGGACAGGGGGGGGAGCTGTTTTTT.

The sample holds many counts of this clonotype. This chain connects TRBV6-2 or TRBV6-3 to TRBJ1-2; D perhaps matches TRBD1 (5 bases). Per the germline V gene, CDR1 is MNHEY and CDR2 is SVGEGT. This CDR3 region has 13 residues. Deletions cut 5 bases from V and 3 bases from J, with 10 bases between. The CDR3 DNA reads TGTGCCAGCAGTGCCGGGACCGACTATGGCTACACCTTC. Protein product: CASSAGTDYGYTF.

V usage is TRBV10-3 and J usage is TRBJ1-5; TRBD1 matches 10 bases. V gave up 6 bases and J gave up 0 bases; unmatched junction bases: 2. This CDR3 is built from 15 residues. Germline V CDR1 and CDR2: ENHRY, SYGVKD. CDR3 sequence reads: CAIRGTGDSNQPQHF. CDR3 sequence (DNA): TGTGCCATCAGGGGGACAGGGGATAGCAATCAGCCCCAGCATTTT.

This clonotype was seen ten or more times. The DNA for the CDR3 is TGTGCCAGCACCCCGGGACAGGGGAAGGGGAGCAATCAGCCCCAGCATTTT. This encodes CASTPGQGKGSNQPQHF. This chain connects TRBV28 to TRBJ1-5; TRBD1 matches 10 bases. The junction had 10 bases not matched to a gene; V was cut back by 7 bases and J by 1 base. CDR3 length: 17 amino acids. CDR1 and CDR2 from the germline V gene are MDHEN and SYDVKM.

In DNA, the CDR3 is TGTGCCAGCAGCTTGGTCGGCCTTGGTTTCGGCGGCAATGAGCAGTTCTTC. Amino acid sequence: CASSLVGLGFGGNEQFF. V usage is TRBV5-5 and J usage is TRBJ2-1; D gene uncertain. V dropped 0 bases and J dropped 6 bases, with 19 bases sitting between them. Germline lookup yields CDR1 SGHKS and CDR2 YYEKEE (reference sequence). The CDR3 loop spans 17 amino acids.

This clonotype was picked up many times. This sequence joins TRBV14 and TRBJ1-3; 8 bases map to TRBD1. Germline V lookup: CDR1 SGHDN, CDR2 FVKESK. This CDR3 is 18 amino acids long. With V trimmed by 1 base and J by 4 bases, 12 bases remained unmatched. CDR3 region: CASSQVWTGPTGGNTIYF. The DNA of the CDR3 is TGTGCCAGCAGCCAAGTATGGACAGGGCCTACCGGAGGAAACACCATATATTTT.

This clonotype has a count of ten or more. The chain couples TRBV28 to TRBJ2-1; TRBD1 agrees at 7 bases. V dropped 1 base and J dropped 7; count of bases not matched to a gene: 10. The CDR3 spans 16 residues. CDR1 MDHEN and CDR2 SYDVKM come from the germline V gene. The CDR3 region is CASSLSEAGGTNEQFF. CDR3 DNA: TGTGCCAGCAGTTTATCGGAGGCAGGGGGTACTAATGAGCAGTTCTTC.

This clonotype appeared many times. The chain is built from TRBV6-1 and TRBJ2-7; D perhaps matches TRBD2 (6 bases). The CDR3 is 13 residues long. V dropped 5 bases and J dropped 5 bases, with 13 bases sitting between them. In germline, CDR1 is MNHNS, CDR2 SASEGT. DNA for the CDR3: TGTGCCAGCAGTCTCCGGGGGAGCGACGAGCAGTACTTC. As protein: CASSLRGSDEQYF.

This clonotype was observed at least ten times. This chain joins TRBV7-6 and TRBJ2-5; D not resolved. Germline V gene data show CDR1 as SGHVS and CDR2 as FNYEAQ. The V gene lost 5 bases and the J gene lost 5 bases, with 12 bases spanning the gap. There are 13 residues in the CDR3. DNA for the CDR3: TGTGCCAGCAGCCCTCCCCAGAGGGAGACCCAGTACTTC. Translation gives CASSPPQRETQYF.

This clonotype was seen ten or more times. This chain connects TRBV6-1 to TRBJ1-1; the D is unclear. The CDR3 length is 15 residues. CDR1 and CDR2 from the germline V gene are MNHNS and SASEGT. V shed 5 bases and J shed 2 bases, with 15 bases lying between them. CDR3 in DNA: TGTGCCAGCAGTTCTTTATCTGGGGTAAACACTGAAGCTTTCTTT. It codes for CASSSLSGVNTEAFF.

This clonotype occurred many times. At one end the junction does not follow the germline gene, possibly because of a read error. The chain joins TRBV27 to TRBJ2-7; the D gene is possibly TRBD2 (5 bases). Germline V gives CDR1 MNHEY, CDR2 SMNVEV (reference sequence). This CDR3 has 14 amino acids. CDR3 residues: CASSWRTGSFEQYF. Here the CDR3 DNA reads TGTGCCAGCAGTTGGCGGACGGGATCCTTCGAGCAGTACTTC.

This clonotype was detected once. The rearrangement uses TRBV29-1 and TRBJ2-2; no definite D call. The CDR3 runs to 14 residues. V was trimmed by 3 bases and J by 0 bases, leaving 8 bases between them. CDR1 is SQVTM, CDR2 ANQGSEA, per germline. The CDR3 is CSVDRRPNTGELFF. The DNA of the CDR3 is TGCAGCGTTGATCGCCGACCGAACACCGGGGAGCTGTTTTTT.

This clonotype was counted ten times or more. V gene TRBV6-5 combines with J gene TRBJ1-3; TRBD1 aligns across 7 bases. The V segment lost 8 bases and the J segment 4 bases; nucleotides outside the gene matches: 8. The germline CDR1 and CDR2 sequences are MNHEY and SVGAGI. The CDR3 contains 14 residues. CDR3 in amino acids: CASRPTGNGNTIYF. In nucleotides, the CDR3 is TGTGCCAGCCGACCGACAGGGAACGGAAACACCATATATTTT.

In its sample, this clonotype was seen a few times. The V gene is TRBV5-4, the J gene TRBJ2-4, with 10 positions matching TRBD1. CDR1 and CDR2 (germline): SGHNT, YYREEE (reference sequence). Trimming cost V 3 bases and J 3 bases; bases outside gene matches: 3. CDR3 length: 15 residues. For the CDR3, the DNA is TGTGCCAGCAGCTCGGACAGGGGGGGCAAAAACATTCAGTACTTC. Its translation: CASSSDRGGKNIQYF.